The 15 T cell receptor beta chains below were found in one sample sequenced in a study of blood T cell repertoires in COVID-19. Method: immunoSEQ multiplex PCR; TCRdb's copy keeps in-frame clones and lacks some. In the table there are 40,000 to 55,000 clones, about 88% of which are singletons. Sequencing used peripheral blood. All receptors come from a man aged 45-65 years with acute or convalescent COVID-19.

This clone was seen once. This rearrangement joins TRBV3-1 (or the pseudogene TRBV3-2) to TRBJ1-1; D may be TRBD1 (5 bases). V lost 4 bases to trimming and J lost 4 bases, with 10 bases between them. The CDR3 has 13 amino acids. Germline lookup yields CDR1 LGHDT and CDR2 YNNKEL (reference sequence). The CDR3: CASSRRTTTEAFF. DNA for the CDR3: TGTGCCAGCAGCCGAAGGACAACCACTGAAGCTTTCTTT.

The CDR3 DNA reads TGTGCCAGTAGCAACGGGGCCTACAATGAGCAGTTCTTC. The encoded protein is CASSNGAYNEQFF. The genes are TRBV19 and TRBJ2-1, with D possibly TRBD2 on 5 matching bases. The V gene's germline CDR1 is LNHDA and CDR2 SQIVND (reference sequence). This CDR3 is built from 13 residues. V shed 6 bases and J shed 2 bases, with 8 bases lying between them.

The CDR3: CASSLAGAVGELFF. In nucleotides, the CDR3 is TGTGCCAGCTCCCTAGCGGGAGCGGTCGGGGAGCTGTTTTTT. The rearrangement links TRBV27 to TRBJ2-2; 10 nucleotides line up with TRBD2. After removal of 8 bases from V and 7 bases from J, the junction contained 7 bases not matched to a gene. Germline V gene sequence: CDR1 MNHEY, CDR2 SMNVEV (reference sequence). There are 14 residues in the CDR3.

This chain uses TRBV3-1 (or the pseudogene TRBV3-2) with TRBJ1-4; possibly TRBD1 for D (6 bases). The CDR3 extends over 15 amino acids. Germline V gene lookup returns CDR1 LGHDT and CDR2 YNNKEL (reference sequence). The germline V and J ends were trimmed by 1 base and 0 bases, with 6 bases remaining between them. CDR3 sequence (DNA): TGTGCCAGCAGCCAAGGACAGGCAACTAATGAAAAACTGTTTTTT. It encodes CASSQGQATNEKLFF.

The chain combines TRBV5-8 with TRBJ1-4; perhaps TRBD1 as D (6 bases). The germline CDR1 and CDR2 sequences are SGHTS and YDEGEE. Trimming took off 4 bases at V and 0 bases at J, with 10 bases between the two ends. This CDR3 region has 15 residues. This CDR3 is CASSTGQSTNEKLFF. Written as DNA, the CDR3 is TGTGCCAGCAGCACTGGACAGTCAACTAATGAAAAACTGTTTTTT.

The CDR3: CASSSGQGSNQPQHF. The CDR3 DNA reads TGTGCCAGCAGCTCAGGACAGGGTAGCAATCAGCCCCAGCATTTT. The chain uses TRBV7-8 and TRBJ1-5, with 8 bases matching TRBD1. The trim removed 4 bases at V and 0 bases at J, leaving 2 bases unmatched. The CDR3 totals 15 residues. From germline, CDR1 is SGHVS and CDR2 FQNEAQ.

The chain employs TRBV4-2 and TRBJ2-7; 10 bases align to TRBD2. Losses at the gene ends were 0 bases for V and 5 bases for J; bases not matched to a gene: 13. From germline, CDR1 is LGHNA and CDR2 YNFKEQ. There are 18 residues in the CDR3. The CDR3 here is CASSQEIVAGGRGNEQYF. DNA of the CDR3: TGTGCCAGCAGCCAAGAGATTGTAGCGGGAGGCCGGGGGAACGAGCAGTACTTC.

This clone was counted once. The chain recombines TRBV5-6 with TRBJ2-1; TRBD1 matches 8 bases. J gave up 10 bases and V 4 bases, and 10 bases lay outside the gene matches. The CDR3 consists of 14 residues. CDR1 and CDR2 (germline): SGHDT, YYEEEE. CDR3 nucleotides: TGTGCCAGCAGCAAGCAGGGGGCCCCGAGCGAGCAGTTCTTC. Amino acid sequence: CASSKQGAPSEQFF.

The chain recombines TRBV30 with TRBJ1-2, with 9 bases matching TRBD1. V shed 3 bases, J shed 7 bases, and the junction held 6 bases outside the gene matches. This CDR3 is built from 13 residues. The V gene's germline CDR1 is GTSNPN and CDR2 SVGIG (reference sequence). The CDR3 bases are TGTGCCTGGAGGGGACAGGGCTTTCTTGGCTACACCTTC. Protein: CAWRGQGFLGYTF.

CDR3 amino acids: CASSHRGVLNTEAFF. The CDR3 bases are TGTGCCAGCAGTCACCGGGGGGTCTTGAACACTGAAGCTTTCTTT. This chain joins TRBV28 and TRBJ1-1, with D possibly matching TRBD1 (5 bases). The CDR3 has 15 residues. Trimming cost V 5 bases and J 0 bases, with 13 bases left between them. CDR1 is MDHEN and CDR2 is SYDVKM in the germline V gene.

The rearrangement uses TRBV5-5 and TRBJ1-4, with D perhaps matching TRBD1 (6 bases). The CDR3 runs 14 residues. Germline CDR1 SGHKS, CDR2 YYEKEE (reference sequence). Trimming took 4 bases from V and 3 from J, leaving 10 bases between them. In nucleotides, the CDR3 is TGTGCCAGCAGCATACAGGGACCTAATGAAAAACTGTTTTTT. It is translated as CASSIQGPNEKLFF.

The V call is TRBV9, the J call TRBJ1-2; D may be TRBD1 (5 bases). The CDR3 totals 14 residues. The germline V gene encodes CDR1 SGDLS and CDR2 YYNGEE. Trimming left V 4 bases short and J 8 bases short, with 18 bases between. CDR3 region: CASSSEAGLGGYTF. CDR3 bases: TGTGCCAGCAGCTCCGAGGCGGGGCTGGGGGGCTACACCTTC.

V gene TRBV6-2 or TRBV6-3 combines with J gene TRBJ1-2; D possibly corresponds to TRBD1 (6 bases). The CDR3 runs to 13 residues. V was clipped by 5 bases and J by 4 bases, with 11 bases between them. Germline CDR1 and CDR2: MNHEY and SVGEGT. The CDR3 sequence: CASSTRDTYGYTF. The CDR3 region has the DNA TGTGCCAGCAGTACCCGGGACACCTATGGCTACACCTTC.

The rearrangement uses TRBV13 and TRBJ2-1; a possible D gene is TRBD1 (6 bases). Germline CDR1 PRHDT, CDR2 FYEKMQ (reference sequence). V gave up 6 bases and J gave up 6 bases, with 12 bases separating them. The CDR3 covers 13 residues. The chain's CDR3 is CASSPGAVNEQFF. The DNA of the CDR3 is TGTGCCAGCAGTCCAGGGGCAGTCAATGAGCAGTTCTTC.

The chain has TRBV6-1 and TRBJ2-7; weak D call: TRBD2 (5 bases). In germline, CDR1 is MNHNS, CDR2 SASEGT. This CDR3 region has 11 residues. Trimming took 8 bases from V and 2 from J, leaving 7 bases between them. This CDR3 is CASGEPYEQYF. CDR3 bases: TGTGCCAGCGGGGAGCCCTACGAGCAGTACTTC.